This is a list of T cell receptor beta chains from one sample in a study of shared clonotypes between healthy human individuals. The repertoire was sequenced with immunoSEQ multiplex PCR; TCRdb's copy has only in-frame clones and lacks some. This sample has about 820,000 clones, with about 92% found just once. The material sequenced was naive CD8+ T cells sorted from blood. The receptors come from a man younger than 40 in good health. Both conserved end residues are part of each CDR3. D genes are given only for firm matches. Clone size is given for some rows only: seen once, a few or many times, or a class if the clone is expanded.

-,TRBV19,TRBJ1-5,-,TGTGCCAGTCTCCGTCGTTGGGGGGAGGTAGGTCAGCCCCAGCATTTT,CASLRRWGEVGQPQHF
-,TRBV29-1,TRBJ2-1,TRBD2,TGCAGCGTTGCCGCGGGAGGAGTCTACAATGAGCAGTTCTTC,CSVAAGGVYNEQFF
-,TRBV6-1,TRBJ2-3,-,TGTGCCAGCAGTGGGACAGTTCGTGCTAGCACAGATACGCAGTATTTT,CASSGTVRASTDTQYF
once,TRBV6-1,TRBJ2-1,TRBD2,TGTGCCAGCAGACCAACTAGCGCCTACTACAATGAGCAGTTCTTC,CASRPTSAYYNEQFF
-,TRBV9,TRBJ2-2,-,TGTGCCAGCAGCCCCCCCCTCCAAAAGGTCTCCGGGGAGCTGTTTTTT,CASSPPLQKVSGELFF
-,TRBV27,TRBJ2-1,TRBD2,TGTGCCAGCAGTTTATCGGGCGGGAGCTCCTACAATGAGCAGTTCTTC,CASSLSGGSSYNEQFF
once,TRBV5-4,TRBJ2-5,TRBD2,TGTGCCAGCAGCTTGGGACTAGCAAAAGTAGAGACCCAGTACTTC,CASSLGLAKVETQYF
-,TRBV18,TRBJ1-1,-,TGTGCCAGCTCACAACGGGACCGCGGGTTGGCCGTTGAAGCTTTCTTT,CASSQRDRGLAVEAFF
-,TRBV30,TRBJ2-7,-,TGTGCCTGGAGGGGGGCTAGCGACTACGAGCAGTACTTC,CAWRGASDYEQYF
-,TRBV5-4,TRBJ1-2,-,TGTGCCAGCAGCGAGAGGGGGTGGGGAGCACTTGCGGGCTACACCTTC,CASSERGWGALAGYTF
-,TRBV28,TRBJ2-5,-,TGTGCCAGCAGTCCAGGGGGGACAGAAGAGACCCAGTACTTC,CASSPGGTEETQYF
-,TRBV6-1,TRBJ2-1,TRBD2,TGTGCCAGCAGTGAGAGGAACGCGGGAGGCGCCTACAATGAGCAGTTCTTC,CASSERNAGGAYNEQFF
-,TRBV7-8,TRBJ1-1,-,TGTGCCAGCAGCTCAATGGGGAGAAACACTGAAGCTTTCTTT,CASSSMGRNTEAFF
-,TRBV7-2,TRBJ2-3,-,TGTGCCAGCAGCCGAGGACAGCTTCTCACAGATACGCAGTATTTT,CASSRGQLLTDTQYF
-,TRBV7-9,TRBJ1-2,-,TGTGCCAGCAGCCTCGAGGTAGTTTATGGCTACACCTTC,CASSLEVVYGYTF
-,TRBV6-1,TRBJ2-2,TRBD1,TGTGCCGCAAAGACAGGGGCCACCGGGGAGCTGTTTTTT,CAAKTGATGELFF
-,TRBV4-3,TRBJ2-1,TRBD2,TGCGCCAGCAGCCAAGATCTTGTTATTGGCGGGGGAGGCCCCTCATCATACAATGAGCAGTTCTTC,CASSQDLVIGGGGPSSYNEQFF
-,TRBV19,TRBJ2-2,-,TGTGCCAGTAGTAGCAGCATCGCGAACACCGGGGAGCTGTTTTTT,CASSSSIANTGELFF
-,TRBV27,TRBJ2-1,-,TGTGCCAGCACCAACGGGGGTATAGGCTACAATGAGCAGTTCTTC,CASTNGGIGYNEQFF
-,TRBV5-1,TRBJ2-6,-,TGCGCCAGCGGGACACCCGGATCCGGTTTTTCTGGGGCCAACGTCCTGACTTTC,CASGTPGSGFSGANVLTF
-,TRBV28,TRBJ2-7,TRBD1,TGTGCCAGCAGTTTCCCTCACGACAGGGGTTACGAGCAGTACTTC,CASSFPHDRGYEQYF
-,TRBV6-1,TRBJ2-4,-,TGTGCCAGCAGTGAAGTGGAGGGACCCTTTCGGTTGGGGGCAAAAAACATTCAGTACTTC,CASSEVEGPFRLGAKNIQYF
-,TRBV27,TRBJ2-1,TRBD2,TGTGCCAGCAGTTCCCTGCGGGGGGGGGAAGACGACAATGAGCAGTTCTTC,CASSSLRGGEDDNEQFF
-,TRBV7-6,TRBJ2-3,TRBD2,TGTGCCAGCAGCCTGACTAGCGGGAGAATAAAGAATACACAGTATTTT,CASSLTSGRIKNTQYF
-,TRBV19,TRBJ2-7,-,TGTGCCAGTAGTATAGCCGAGGGTTCCTACGAGCAGTACTTC,CASSIAEGSYEQYF
-,TRBV7-2,TRBJ2-7,-,TGTGCCAGCAGCTGGTCTAGCGAGCCCTACGAGCAGTACTTC,CASSWSSEPYEQYF
-,TRBV9,TRBJ1-2,TRBD1,TGTGCCAGCAGCCCCCCGGGACAGGGCGGTGGCTACACCTTC,CASSPPGQGGGYTF
-,TRBV9,TRBJ2-1,TRBD2,TGTGCCAGCAGCTCAGAGGGTAGCGGGCCCCACAATGAGCAGTTCTTC,CASSSEGSGPHNEQFF
-,TRBV10-3,TRBJ2-7,TRBD2,TGTGCCATCAGTGACTCGGGAGGCTACGAGCAGTACTTC,CAISDSGGYEQYF